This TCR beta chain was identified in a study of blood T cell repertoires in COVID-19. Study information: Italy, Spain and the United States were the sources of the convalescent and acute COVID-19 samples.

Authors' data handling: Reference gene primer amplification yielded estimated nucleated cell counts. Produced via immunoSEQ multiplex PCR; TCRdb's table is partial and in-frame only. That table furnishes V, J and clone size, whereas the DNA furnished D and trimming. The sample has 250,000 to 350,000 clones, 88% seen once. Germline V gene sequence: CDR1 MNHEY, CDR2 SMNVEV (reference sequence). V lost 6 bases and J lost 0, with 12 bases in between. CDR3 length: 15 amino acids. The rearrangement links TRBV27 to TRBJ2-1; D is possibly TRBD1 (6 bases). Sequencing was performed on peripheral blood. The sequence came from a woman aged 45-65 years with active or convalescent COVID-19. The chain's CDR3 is CASSKRGSSYNEQFF. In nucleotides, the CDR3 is TGTGCCAGCAGCAAAAGGGGGAGCTCCTACAATGAGCAGTTCTTC.